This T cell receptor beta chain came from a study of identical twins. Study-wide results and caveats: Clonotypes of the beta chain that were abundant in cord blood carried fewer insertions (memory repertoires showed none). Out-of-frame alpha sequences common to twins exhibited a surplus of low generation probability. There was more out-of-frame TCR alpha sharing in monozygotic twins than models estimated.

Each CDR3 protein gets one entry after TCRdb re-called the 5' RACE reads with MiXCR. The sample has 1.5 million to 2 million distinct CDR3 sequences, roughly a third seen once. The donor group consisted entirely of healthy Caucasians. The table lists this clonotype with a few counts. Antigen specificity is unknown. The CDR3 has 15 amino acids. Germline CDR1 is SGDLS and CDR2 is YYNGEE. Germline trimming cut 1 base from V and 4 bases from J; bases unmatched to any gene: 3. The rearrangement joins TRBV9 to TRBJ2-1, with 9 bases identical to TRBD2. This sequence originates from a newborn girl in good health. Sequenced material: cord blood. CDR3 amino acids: CASSVRLAVYNEQFF. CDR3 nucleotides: TGTGCCAGCAGCGTAAGACTAGCGGTATACAATGAGCAGTTCTTC.